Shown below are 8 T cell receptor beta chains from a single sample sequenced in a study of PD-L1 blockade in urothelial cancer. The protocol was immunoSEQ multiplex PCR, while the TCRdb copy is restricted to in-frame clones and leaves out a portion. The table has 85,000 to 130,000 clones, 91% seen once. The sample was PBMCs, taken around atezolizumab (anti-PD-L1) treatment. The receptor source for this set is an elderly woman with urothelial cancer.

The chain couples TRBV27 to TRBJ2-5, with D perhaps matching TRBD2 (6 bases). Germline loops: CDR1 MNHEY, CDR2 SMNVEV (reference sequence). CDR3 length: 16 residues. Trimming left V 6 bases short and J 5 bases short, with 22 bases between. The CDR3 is CASSRSLSSGGETQYF. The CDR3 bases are TGTGCCAGCAGCCGCTCTTTGTCATCTGGAGGGGAGACCCAGTACTTC.

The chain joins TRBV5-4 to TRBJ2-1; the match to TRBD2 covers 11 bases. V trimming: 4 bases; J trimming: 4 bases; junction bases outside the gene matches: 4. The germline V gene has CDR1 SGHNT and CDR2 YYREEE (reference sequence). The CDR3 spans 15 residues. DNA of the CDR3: TGTGCCAGCAGCCCCGGGACTAGCGGTTACAATGAGCAGTTCTTC. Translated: CASSPGTSGYNEQFF.

CDR3 residues: CASSPEGGRHQPQHF. The CDR3 DNA sequence: TGTGCCAGCAGCCCTGAGGGGGGGCGGCATCAGCCCCAGCATTTT. The genes are TRBV6-5 and TRBJ1-5; weak D call: TRBD1 (6 bases). Germline V CDR1 and CDR2: MNHEY, SVGAGI. V lost 6 bases to trimming and J lost 5 bases, with 17 bases between them. The CDR3 consists of 15 residues.

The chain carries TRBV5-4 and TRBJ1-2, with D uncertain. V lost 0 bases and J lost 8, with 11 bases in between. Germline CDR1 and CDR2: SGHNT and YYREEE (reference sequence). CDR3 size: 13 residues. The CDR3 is CASSLEKSSGYTF. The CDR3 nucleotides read TGTGCCAGCAGCTTGGAAAAGAGTAGCGGCTACACCTTC. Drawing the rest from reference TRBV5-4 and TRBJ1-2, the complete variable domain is ETGVTQSPTHLIKTRGQQVTLRCSSQSGHNTVSWYQQALGQGPQFIFQYYREEENGRGNFPPRFSGLQFPNYSSELNVNALELDDSALYLCASSLEKSSGYTFGSGTRLTVV.

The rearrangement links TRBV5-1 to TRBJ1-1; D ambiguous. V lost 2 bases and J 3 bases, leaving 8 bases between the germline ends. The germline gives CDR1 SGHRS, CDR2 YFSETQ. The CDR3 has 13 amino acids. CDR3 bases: TGCGCCAGCAGCTTTGGGGAGGACACTGAAGCTTTCTTT. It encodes CASSFGEDTEAFF.

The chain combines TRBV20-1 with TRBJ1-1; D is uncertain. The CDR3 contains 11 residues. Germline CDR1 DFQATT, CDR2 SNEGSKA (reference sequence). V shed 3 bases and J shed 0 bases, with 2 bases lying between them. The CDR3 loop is CSASLNTEAFF. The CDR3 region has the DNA TGCAGTGCTAGCTTGAACACTGAAGCTTTCTTT.

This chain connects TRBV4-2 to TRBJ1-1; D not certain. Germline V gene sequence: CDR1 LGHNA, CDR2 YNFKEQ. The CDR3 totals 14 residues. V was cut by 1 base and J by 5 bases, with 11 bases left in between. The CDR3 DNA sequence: TGTGCCAGCAGCCAAGTTAGGTCGGGGACTGAAGCTTTCTTT. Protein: CASSQVRSGTEAFF.

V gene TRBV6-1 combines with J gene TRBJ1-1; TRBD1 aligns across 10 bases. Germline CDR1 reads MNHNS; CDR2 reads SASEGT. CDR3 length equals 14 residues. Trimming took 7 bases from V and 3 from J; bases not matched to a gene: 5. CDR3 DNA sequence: TGTGCCAGCACCGAGGACAGGGGGGACACTGAAGCTTTCTTT. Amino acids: CASTEDRGDTEAFF.